This T cell receptor (beta chain) derives from a study of T cells in Graves' hyperthyroidism and ophthalmopathy. The overall study: Initial diagnosis, before any treatment, was when peripheral blood was collected.

Study-level findings and limits: A 13 V-J model separated ophthalmopathy from stable hyperthyroidism.

There were TCR beta CDR3 regions amplified from RNA transcripts. The TCR CDR3 was amplified in a first-round RT-PCR using the HTBI primer set. TCRdb processed the multiplex PCR reads anew with MiXCR; each CDR3 protein has one entry. Of a few hundred thousand distinct CDR3 sequences in the sample, roughly 13% are singletons; the top ten hold 5% to 6.5%. This clonotype has at least ten counts. The antigen remains unidentified. Thyroid ultrasound and orbital computed tomography, with clinical symptoms and serum thyroxine and TRAb, informed diagnoses. This CDR3 contains 11 residues. Germline loops: CDR1 MDHEN, CDR2 SYDVKM. V lost 10 bases to trimming and J lost 2 bases, with 8 bases between them.

The clonotype originates from a woman aged 18 to 35 with Graves' hyperthyroidism. The chain is built from TRBV28 and TRBJ2-5; D uncertain. Sequenced: blood. The CDR3 region has the DNA TGTGCCACAATCGAGCAAGAGACCCAGTACTTC. Amino acids: CATIEQETQYF.